The T cell receptor beta chain under discussion was sequenced for a study of brain T cells in children with intractable seizures. General observations from the study: Pre- and post-surgery blood differed in depth, so pre-surgery absences may be undersampling. Each case's top public CDR3 resembled known HCMV, EBV or influenza A CDR3s.

Only cases whose brain tissue showed the highest T cell transcript signatures were sequenced. At least one anti-epileptic drug was given before surgery. Sequenced by immunoSEQ multiplex PCR; TCRdb stores in-frame clones only, minus some. The top ten hold 18% of the sample, which has over 7,500 clones, 69% seen once. The junction had 3 bases not matched to a gene; V was cut back by 3 bases and J by 1 base. The germline CDR1 and CDR2 sequences are SNHLY and FYNNEI. CDR3 length: 15 amino acids. This clone was found once. Antigen: not known. This TCR was recovered from a girl under 10 years old with tuberous sclerosis and intractable seizures. This rearrangement joins TRBV2 to TRBJ2-1; 7 bases fit TRBD1. The starting material was resected brain tissue, obtained at surgery. The CDR3 is CASSDGTASYNEQFF. CDR3 DNA: TGTGCCAGCAGTGACGGGACAGCTTCCTACAATGAGCAGTTCTTC.